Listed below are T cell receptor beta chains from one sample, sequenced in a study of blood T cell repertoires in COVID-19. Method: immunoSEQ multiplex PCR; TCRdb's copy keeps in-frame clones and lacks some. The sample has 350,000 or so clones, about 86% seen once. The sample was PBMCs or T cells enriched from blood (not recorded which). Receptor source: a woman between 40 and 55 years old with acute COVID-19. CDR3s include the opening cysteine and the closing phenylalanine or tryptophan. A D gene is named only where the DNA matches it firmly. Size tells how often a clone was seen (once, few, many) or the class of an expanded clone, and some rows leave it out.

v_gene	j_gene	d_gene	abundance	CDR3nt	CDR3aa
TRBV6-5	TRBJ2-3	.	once	TGTGCCAGCAGTTACGGCGGTCCCACAGATACGCAGTATTTT	CASSYGGPTDTQYF
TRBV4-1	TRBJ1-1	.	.	TGCGCCAGCAGCCAAGTAGGTGAGGGCGGCACTGAAGCTTTCTTT	CASSQVGEGGTEAFF
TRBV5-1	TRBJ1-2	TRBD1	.	TGCGCCAGCAGCCCGGACAGGGGAAGTGGCTACACCTTC	CASSPDRGSGYTF
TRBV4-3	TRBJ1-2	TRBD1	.	TGCGCCAGCAGCCAAACACATCGATCGCCGACAGGGAGTGCGGGCTACACCTTC	CASSQTHRSPTGSAGYTF
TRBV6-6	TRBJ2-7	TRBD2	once	TGTGCCAGCAGTTACTCTACTAGCGGGAGTTCTCGCGAGCAGTACTTC	CASSYSTSGSSREQYF
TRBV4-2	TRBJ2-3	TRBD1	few	TGTGCCAGCAGCCAAGTGTCCTTTGGGGACAGCGGCACAGATACGCAGTATTTT	CASSQVSFGDSGTDTQYF
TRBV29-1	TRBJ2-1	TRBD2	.	TGCAGCGTTGATAGGGGACTAGCGGTACACAATGAGCAGTTCTTC	CSVDRGLAVHNEQFF
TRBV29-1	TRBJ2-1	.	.	TGCAGCGTTGAAAGTCTGAGGATGGCCGAGCAGTTCTTC	CSVESLRMAEQFF
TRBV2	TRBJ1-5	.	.	TGTGCCAGCACTATAGACAGAAATCAGCCCCAGCATTTT	CASTIDRNQPQHF
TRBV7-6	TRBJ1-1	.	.	TGTGCCAGCAGCGGAGGAAGACGGGCGTCTGAAGCTTTCTTT	CASSGGRRASEAFF
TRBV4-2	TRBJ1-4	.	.	TGTGCCAGCAGCCAAGAACCAGGGCCTGGGGAAAAACTGTTTTTT	CASSQEPGPGEKLFF
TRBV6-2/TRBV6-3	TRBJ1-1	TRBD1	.	TGTGCCAGCAGTGACGGACAGGGGATACCTGAAGCTTTCTTT	CASSDGQGIPEAFF
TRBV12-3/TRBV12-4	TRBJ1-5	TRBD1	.	TGTGCCAGCAGTACCGGGACAGGGGAGCATTTT	CASSTGTGEHF
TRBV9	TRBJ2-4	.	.	TGTGCCAGCAGCGTAGGTCAGGGTACCAAAAACATTCAGTACTTC	CASSVGQGTKNIQYF
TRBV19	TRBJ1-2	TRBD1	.	TGTGCCAGTAGCTCTAGAGGACAGGGGTCTAGAAACTATGGCTACACCTTC	CASSSRGQGSRNYGYTF
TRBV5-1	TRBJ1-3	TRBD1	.	TGCGCCAGCAGAGACCCGGGACAGGGGGCTGGAAACACCATATATTTT	CASRDPGQGAGNTIYF
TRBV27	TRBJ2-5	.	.	TGTGCCAGCAGTTTATCGAACAGGTTGGGGGAGACCCAGTACTTC	CASSLSNRLGETQYF
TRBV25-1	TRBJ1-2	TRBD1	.	TGTGCCAGCAGTGGCGCTTTTGCGACAGGGGATAACTATGGCTACACCTTC	CASSGAFATGDNYGYTF
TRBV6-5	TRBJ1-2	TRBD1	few	TGTGCCAGCACCCCGCGGAGGGGGCAGGATGGCTACACCTTC	CASTPRRGQDGYTF
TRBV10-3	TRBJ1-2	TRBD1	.	TGTGCCATCAGTGAGAGGGGACAGTCTCTAAATGGCTACACCTTC	CAISERGQSLNGYTF
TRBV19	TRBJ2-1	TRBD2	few	TGTGCCAGTAGTGCACTAGCGGGGGCTACAAATGAGCAGTTCTTC	CASSALAGATNEQFF
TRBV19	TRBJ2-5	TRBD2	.	TGTGCCAGTAGATTGGGCGGGGGGGGAACACAAGAGACCCAGTACTTC	CASRLGGGGTQETQYF
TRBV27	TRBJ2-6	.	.	TGTGCCAGCAGAAGACAACAGGGTCTAAACTCTGGGGCCAACGTCCTGACTTTC	CASRRQQGLNSGANVLTF
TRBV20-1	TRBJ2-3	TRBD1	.	TGCAGTGCTAGTTCCGGACAGGGGGTGGTGGATACGCAGTATTTT	CSASSGQGVVDTQYF
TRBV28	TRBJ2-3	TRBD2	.	TGTGCCAGCAGCTTGGGGACTAGCGGTAGCACAGATACGCAGTATTTT	CASSLGTSGSTDTQYF
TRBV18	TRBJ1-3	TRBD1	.	TGTGCCAGCTCACCACGTACAGGGGACGCCGGAAACACCATATATTTT	CASSPRTGDAGNTIYF
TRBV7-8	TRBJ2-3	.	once	TGTGCCAGCAGCCCGACAGGCACAGATACGCAGTATTTT	CASSPTGTDTQYF
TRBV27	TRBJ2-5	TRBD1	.	TGTGCCAGCAGTCCCCGGACAGGGCGGGAGACCCAGTACTTC	CASSPRTGRETQYF
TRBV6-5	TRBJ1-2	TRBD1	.	TGTGCCAGCAGTCGCCGGGACAGCTATGGCTACACCTTC	CASSRRDSYGYTF
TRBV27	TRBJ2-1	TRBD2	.	TGTGCCAGCAGCCACGGCTTCGTGGGGACTAGCGGCAATGAGCAGTTCTTC	CASSHGFVGTSGNEQFF
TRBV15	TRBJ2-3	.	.	TGTGCCACCAGCAGAGATCTGGAGCGAATCACAGATACGCAGTATTTT	CATSRDLERITDTQYF
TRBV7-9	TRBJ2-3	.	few	TGTGCCAGCAGCTTACCTCTCCGGGTCGACCTGGGAGGTACGCAGTATTTT	CASSLPLRVDLGGTQYF
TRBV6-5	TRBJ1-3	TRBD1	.	TGTGCCAGCAGTTCGACAGGGAACGTAAACACCATATATTTT	CASSSTGNVNTIYF
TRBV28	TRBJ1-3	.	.	TGTGCCACCTTAGGGGTCTCCTCTGGAAACACCATATATTTT	CATLGVSSGNTIYF
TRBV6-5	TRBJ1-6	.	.	TGTGCCAGCAGTTACTCAAGAGCGGGAAATTCACCCCTCCACTTT	CASSYSRAGNSPLHF
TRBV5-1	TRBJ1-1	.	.	TGCGCCAGCAGCTTGACAGGGAACACTGAAGCTTTCTTT	CASSLTGNTEAFF
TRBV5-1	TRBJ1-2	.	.	TGCGCCAGCAGCTTGGGAACAGAGGGCTATGGCTACACCTTC	CASSLGTEGYGYTF